The clone carrying this TCR beta chain was observed a handful of times. The antigen remains undetermined. PCR was performed a second time for about 6 to 12 cycles using a sample-barcoded 5' primer and a J-beta primer mix. MiXCR, run by TCRdb on the 5' RACE reads, gives a single entry per CDR3 protein. Of about 970,000 distinct CDR3 sequences listed, just over 50% are singletons. The data were obtained in a study of blood T cells in healthy people across ages. Study results and limitations: Across the age range, TCR beta diversity per million T cells fell in a roughly linear way.

All donors came from Russia, were Caucasian and healthy, and spanned ages about 6 to 90. Every sample had a minimum of 6.5 million PBMCs isolated. V shed 5 bases and J 3 bases; nucleotides not matched to a gene: 13. The V gene's germline CDR1 is DFQATT and CDR2 SNEGSKA (reference sequence). The CDR3 sequence is 15 residues long. The rearrangement links TRBV20-1 to TRBJ2-7, with 7 bases matching TRBD1. The receptor's source is a woman in her fifties or sixties in good health. The sequencing input was blood. In nucleotides, the CDR3 is TGCAGTGCTCGCATCAGGGGGACGCTGAGCTACGAGCAGTACTTC. Protein sequence: CSARIRGTLSYEQYF.